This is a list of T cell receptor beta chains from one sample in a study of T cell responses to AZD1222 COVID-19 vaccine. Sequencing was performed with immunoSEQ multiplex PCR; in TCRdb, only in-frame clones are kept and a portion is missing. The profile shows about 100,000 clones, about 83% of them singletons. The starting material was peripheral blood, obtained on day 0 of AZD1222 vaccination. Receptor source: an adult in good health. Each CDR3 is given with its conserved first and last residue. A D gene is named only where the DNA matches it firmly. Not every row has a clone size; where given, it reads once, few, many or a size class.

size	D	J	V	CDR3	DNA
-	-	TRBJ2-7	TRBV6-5	CASSYSRDTYEQYF	TGTGCCAGCAGTTACTCGAGGGATACCTACGAGCAGTACTTC
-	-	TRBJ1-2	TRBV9	CASSVGRGNYGYTF	TGTGCCAGCAGCGTAGGAAGGGGAAACTATGGCTACACCTTC
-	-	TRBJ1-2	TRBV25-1	CASSAEGGYGYTF	TGTGCCAGCAGTGCCGAGGGTGGCTATGGCTACACCTTC
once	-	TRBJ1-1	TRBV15	CASREGYNTEAFF	TGTGCCTCCAGAGAGGGCTACAACACTGAAGCTTTCTTT
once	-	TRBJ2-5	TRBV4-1	CASSQVGKTETQYF	TGCGCCAGCAGCCAAGTAGGGAAGACTGAGACCCAGTACTTC
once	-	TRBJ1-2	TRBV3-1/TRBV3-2	CASSQYSPNGYTF	TGTGCCAGCAGCCAATACTCTCCGAATGGCTACACCTTC
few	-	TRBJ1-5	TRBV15	CATSYSNQPQHF	TGTGCCACATCTTATAGCAATCAGCCCCAGCATTTT
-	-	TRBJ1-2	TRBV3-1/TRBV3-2	CASSQPSRSGGYTF	TGTGCCAGCAGCCAACCCTCCCGGAGTGGGGGCTACACCTTC
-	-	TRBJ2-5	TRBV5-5	CASSYRRETGAQYF	TGTGCCAGCAGCTACCGCAGGGAGACGGGGGCCCAGTACTTC
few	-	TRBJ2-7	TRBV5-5	CASSLFEGSRYEQYF	TGTGCCAGCAGCTTGTTTGAAGGGTCTCGGTACGAGCAGTACTTC
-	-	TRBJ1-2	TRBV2	CASSPDTIYYTF	TGTGCCAGCAGTCCCGACACAATCTACTACACCTTC
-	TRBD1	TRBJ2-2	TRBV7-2	CASSPQGAPTGELFF	TGTGCCAGCAGCCCTCAGGGGGCTCCCACCGGGGAGCTGTTTTTT
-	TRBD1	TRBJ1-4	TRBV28	CASNDRGREKLFF	TGTGCCAGCAACGACAGGGGGCGTGAAAAACTGTTTTTT
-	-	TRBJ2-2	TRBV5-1	CASSPLGGTDTGELFF	TGCGCCAGCAGCCCTCTCGGGGGGACAGACACCGGGGAGCTGTTTTTT
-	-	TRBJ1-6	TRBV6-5	CASRQDSHNSPLHF	TGTGCCAGCAGACAGGACAGCCATAATTCACCCCTCCACTTT
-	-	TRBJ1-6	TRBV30	CAWEQQNNSPLHF	TGTGCCTGGGAGCAACAGAATAATTCACCCCTCCACTTT